The 21 T cell receptor beta chains below come from one sample, sequenced in a study of T cell responses to AZD1222 COVID-19 vaccine. Repertoires were generated with immunoSEQ multiplex PCR, while TCRdb's copy carries only in-frame clones and drops some. Here the sample spans approximately 190,000 clones, 85% to 95% being singletons. Sequences were derived from peripheral blood, sampled 28 days after the second dose of the MenACWY control vaccine. All receptors come from an adult who received the MenACWY meningococcal vaccine as a control.

This chain links TRBV5-6 with TRBJ2-2; perhaps TRBD1 as D (6 bases). The CDR3 runs 16 residues. The ends were cut back, 7 bases at V and 0 bases at J, with 16 bases in the middle. The germline CDR1 and CDR2 sequences are SGHDT and YYEEEE. This chain's CDR3 is CASGPHNRANTGELFF. Written as DNA, the CDR3 is TGTGCCAGCGGACCTCATAACAGGGCGAACACCGGGGAGCTGTTTTTT.

The chain uses TRBV3-1 (or the pseudogene TRBV3-2) and TRBJ1-2, with D uncertain. CDR1 and CDR2 (germline): LGHDT, YNNKEL (reference sequence). The ends were cut back, 1 base at V and 4 bases at J, with 7 bases in the middle. The CDR3 length is 13 residues. The CDR3: CASSQAQGYGYTF. Here the CDR3 DNA reads TGTGCCAGCAGCCAAGCACAAGGCTATGGCTACACCTTC.

This rearrangement joins TRBV29-1 to TRBJ1-3, with TRBD1 as a possible D gene (5 bases). The V end lost 1 base, the J end lost 0 bases, and 13 bases lay between the germline ends. CDR1 and CDR2 from the germline V gene are SQVTM and ANQGSEA. CDR3 length equals 16 residues. The CDR3 DNA reads TGCAGCGTTGAAGGAATTACAGGAAGCTCTGGAAACACCATATATTTT. Amino acids: CSVEGITGSSGNTIYF. Together with reference TRBV29-1 and TRBJ1-3, the CDR3 gives the full variable domain: SAVISQKPSRDICQRGTSLTIQCQVDSQVTMMFWYRQQPGQSLTLIATANQGSEATYESGFVIDKFPISRPNLTFSTLTVSNMSPEDSSIYLCSVEGITGSSGNTIYFGEGSWLTVV.

The V and J genes are TRBV5-1 and TRBJ2-1; 7 bases are shared with TRBD1. The germline CDR1 and CDR2 sequences are SGHRS and YFSETQ. This CDR3 is 15 amino acids long. The ends lost 4 bases at V and 5 bases at J; junction bases unmatched: 9. CDR3 in DNA: TGCGCCAGCAGCCGAGGGGGCGCAGCGGACAATGAGCAGTTCTTC. Its translation: CASSRGGAADNEQFF.

The CDR3 nucleotides read TGTGCCAGCAGTGATAAGTTGGGAGGCACTGAAGCTTTCTTT. Its translation is CASSDKLGGTEAFF. The chain links TRBV6-1 to TRBJ1-1; D remains ambiguous. The V and J ends lost 3 bases and 4 bases respectively, with 12 bases between them. Germline V gives CDR1 MNHNS, CDR2 SASEGT. The CDR3 has 14 residues.

This clone showed up just once. This rearrangement joins TRBV28 to TRBJ1-5, with 9 bases lining up with TRBD1. Per germline, CDR1 MDHEN and CDR2 SYDVKM. The CDR3 is 20 residues long. Unmatched junction bases numbered 19, after V lost 7 bases and J lost 0 bases. CDR3 sequence reads: CASTPSRGTGNFYSNQPQHF. CDR3 coding DNA: TGTGCCAGCACCCCCTCCCGAGGGACAGGGAACTTTTATAGCAATCAGCCCCAGCATTTT.

The genes are TRBV19 and TRBJ2-1, with TRBD2 matching over 7 bases. The CDR3 is 16 residues long. Germline CDR1 LNHDA, CDR2 SQIVND (reference sequence). The J segment lost 0 bases and the V segment lost 1 base, leaving 3 bases of the junction unmatched. The CDR3 DNA sequence: TGTGCCAGTAGTATAGTACGCGGGGGCTCCTACAATGAGCAGTTCTTC. As protein: CASSIVRGGSYNEQFF.

In this sample, this clone turned up once. The chain recombines TRBV12-3 or TRBV12-4 with TRBJ2-2; TRBD1 or TRBD2 may be the D gene (5 bases each). Trimming took 6 bases from V and 7 from J, leaving 12 bases between them. This CDR3 has 13 residues. In DNA form, the CDR3 reads TGTGCCAGCAGGGGACGACGCGACGGGGAGCTGTTTTTT. It encodes CASRGRRDGELFF.

The V gene is TRBV11-2, the J gene TRBJ2-7; TRBD2 might be the D (6 bases). V gave up 5 bases and J gave up 3 bases, with 17 bases separating them. Germline V gene data show CDR1 as SGHAT and CDR2 as FQNNGV. The CDR3 extends over 15 amino acids. The CDR3 nucleotides read TGTGCCAGCAGCCAAATCTTGCGGGGTTTCTACGAGCAGTACTTC. It codes for CASSQILRGFYEQYF.

This chain joins TRBV6-6 and TRBJ1-4; TRBD1 might be the D (5 bases). Germline V lookup: CDR1 MNHNY, CDR2 SVGAGI (reference sequence). This CDR3 contains 14 residues. V shed 2 bases and J shed 8 bases, with 12 bases lying between them. Here the CDR3 DNA reads TGTGCCAGCAGTTACCTCAGGGAGACGGAAAAACTGTTTTTT. This gives the protein CASSYLRETEKLFF.

J is TRBJ1-1 and V is TRBV12-3 or TRBV12-4; D remains unclear. The CDR3 runs to 13 residues. The V and J ends lost 5 bases and 1 base respectively, with 8 bases between them. Here the CDR3 DNA reads TGTGCCAGCAGTCAGCACCAGAACACTGAAGCTTTCTTT. It is translated as CASSQHQNTEAFF.

V usage is TRBV15 and J usage is TRBJ1-5, with D maybe TRBD1 (6 bases). The CDR3 is 15 residues long. Per the germline V gene, CDR1 is LNHNV and CDR2 is YYDKDF (reference sequence). Trimming removed 0 bases from V and 5 bases from J, with 11 bases in between. As DNA, the CDR3 is TGTGCCACCAGCAGAGACAGACAGGACTATCAGCCCCAGCATTTT. This gives the protein CATSRDRQDYQPQHF.

The gene calls are TRBV7-9 and TRBJ2-7; TRBD2 agrees at 14 bases. Germline CDR1 SEHNR, CDR2 FQNEAQ (reference sequence). CDR3 length: 16 amino acids. Losses at the gene ends were 4 bases for V and 7 bases for J; bases not matched to a gene: 9. The DNA of the CDR3 is TGTGCCAGCAGCTCTGCCCGGGGACTAGCGGGAGAAGAGCAGTACTTC. Translating gives CASSSARGLAGEEQYF.

Concerning this clone itself: At one of its ends the junction is not consistent with the germline gene, which may arise from a read error. The rearrangement joins TRBV24-1 to TRBJ2-2; 9 nucleotides align to TRBD1. Germline assignment: CDR1 KGHDR and CDR2 SFDVKD. This CDR3 spans 13 amino acids. DNA of the CDR3: TGTGCCACACAGGGGGCGAAGACCGGGGAGCTGTTTTTT. This gives the protein CATQGAKTGELFF.

The chain is built from TRBV5-1 and TRBJ2-1, with 10 bases identical to TRBD1. The CDR3 loop spans 14 amino acids. In germline, CDR1 is SGHRS, CDR2 YFSETQ. Trimming at V came to 0 bases and at J to 10 bases, leaving 4 bases not matched to a gene. The CDR3 region has the DNA TGCGCCAGCAGCTTGGGACAGGGGGCGGGAGAGCAGTTCTTC. As protein: CASSLGQGAGEQFF.

V and J are TRBV27 and TRBJ2-2; D unclear. V lost 4 bases, J lost 4 bases, and 10 bases lay in between. CDR3 length: 14 residues. Germline loops: CDR1 MNHEY, CDR2 SMNVEV (reference sequence). CDR3 bases: TGTGCCAGCAGTTCGCGGCGGCCCACCGGGGAGCTGTTTTTT. Translating it yields CASSSRRPTGELFF.

This clone occurred once. The chain recombines TRBV15 with TRBJ1-5; no clear D gene. The CDR3 contains 13 residues. The V end was cut by 5 bases, the J end by 5 bases, with 10 bases between. Looked up from germline, CDR1 is LNHNV and CDR2 is YYDKDF (reference sequence). The CDR3 DNA reads TGTGCCACCAGCCCCGTGAATGATCAGCCCCAGCATTTT. The encoded protein is CATSPVNDQPQHF.

J is TRBJ1-3 and V is TRBV7-6; 8 bases match TRBD1. The CDR3 consists of 15 residues. Germline V CDR1 and CDR2: SGHVS, FNYEAQ. Unmatched junction bases numbered 8, after V lost 4 bases and J lost 6 bases. The CDR3 sequence: CASSSGGTGLNTIYF. For the CDR3, the DNA is TGTGCCAGCAGCTCCGGTGGGACAGGTTTAAACACCATATATTTT.

V usage is TRBV5-6 and J usage is TRBJ1-2, with 8 bases aligning to TRBD1. The length of the CDR3 is 13 residues. The V and J ends lost 1 base and 8 bases, in that order; junction bases with no gene match: 4. The germline V gene has CDR1 SGHDT and CDR2 YYEEEE. The CDR3 protein is CASSLQGAAGYTF. The DNA for the CDR3 is TGTGCCAGCAGCTTGCAGGGGGCCGCAGGCTACACCTTC.

V and J are TRBV7-6 and TRBJ2-3, with TRBD2 matching 8 bases. Trimming removed 5 bases from V and 4 bases from J; junction bases left unmatched: 11. Germline loops: CDR1 SGHVS, CDR2 FNYEAQ. This CDR3 has 16 amino acids. CDR3 nucleotide sequence: TGTGCCAGCAGCCGGTATAGCGGGATCAGCCCAGATACGCAGTATTTT. It is translated as CASSRYSGISPDTQYF.

The chain is built from TRBV5-6 and TRBJ1-2, with D possibly TRBD1 on 5 matching bases. This CDR3 comprises 15 residues. V lost 3 bases and J 0 bases, leaving 12 bases between the germline ends. Germline V lookup: CDR1 SGHDT, CDR2 YYEEEE. The CDR3 DNA reads TGTGCCAGCAGCTACCCGGACACCTCTAACTATGGCTACACCTTC. This translates into CASSYPDTSNYGYTF.